This TCR beta chain came from a study of blood T cell repertoires in COVID-19. About the study: Acute-phase and convalescent COVID-19 samples originated in the United States, Italy and Spain. In each case, the material was cDNA or gDNA derived from T cells, B-cell-depleted T cells, or PBMCs.

As originally analysed: Amplification with reference gene primers provided the estimates of nucleated cell counts. TCRdb keeps only in-frame clones here, not all; method: immunoSEQ multiplex PCR. V, J and clone size are those of that table, while D and trimming were read from the DNA. This table holds about 200,000 clones, more than 70% found once. The CDR3 extends over 15 amino acids. V was clipped by 0 bases and J by 2 bases; unmatched bases: 4. CDR1 and CDR2 from the germline V gene are SGHRS and YFSETQ. The clonotype comes from a man younger than 30 with active or convalescent COVID-19. Sequenced: peripheral blood. This chain links TRBV5-1 with TRBJ1-1; 7 nucleotides match TRBD1. The CDR3 sequence is CASSLGAGGNTEAFF. CDR3 coding DNA: TGCGCCAGCAGCTTGGGGGCAGGGGGAAACACTGAAGCTTTCTTT. Supplemented by reference TRBV5-1 and TRBJ1-1, the full variable domain reads KAGVTQTPRYLIKTRGQQVTLSCSPISGHRSVSWYQQTPGQGLQFLFEYFSETQRNKGNFPGRFSGRQFSNSRSEMNVSTLELGDSALYLCASSLGAGGNTEAFFGQGTRLTVV.